This section outlines one T cell receptor beta chain sequence together with its context. The sample belongs to a study of cytomegalovirus exposure and HLA in healthy donors. The assay was immunoSEQ multiplex PCR, and TCRdb's table has in-frame clones only and misses some. This sample yields approximately 71,000 clones, of which 94% are seen a single time; about 0.93% belongs to the top ten. Trimming removed 4 bases at V and 4 bases at J, with 14 bases between. The CDR3 loop spans 14 amino acids. Germline CDR1 reads SGDLS; CDR2 reads YYNGEE. From the 120-subject validation cohort, which was separate from the roughly 680-subject first cohort, the donors were drawn.

V usage is TRBV9 and J usage is TRBJ1-2, with D hard to call. Sequencing was done on a sample of PBMCs. The clonotype was recovered from a woman in her late teens or twenties in good health and CMV-seronegative. CDR3 region: CASSPLAASYGYTF. CDR3 DNA sequence: TGTGCCAGCAGCCCCCTAGCTGCCAGCTATGGCTACACCTTC. The variable domain in full, with the rest retrieved from reference TRBV9 and TRBJ1-2, is DSGVTQTPKHLITATGQRVTLRCSPRSGDLSVYWYQQSLDQGLQFLIQYYNGEERAKGNILERFSAQQFPDLHSELNLSSLELGDSALYFCASSPLAASYGYTFGSGTRLTVV.